The 20 T cell receptor beta chains reported below all come from one sample, sequenced in a study of shared clonotypes between healthy human individuals. Naive CD8 cells lacked CD45RO, underwent positive selection for CCR7 and left out terminally differentiated effector memory CD45RA+ cells. TCRdb keeps only in-frame clones here, not all; method: immunoSEQ multiplex PCR. The data hold hundreds of thousands of clones, with 85% to 95% observed a single time. Sequencing was done on a sample of naive CD8+ T cells sorted from blood. All receptors come from a woman aged 30 to 39 in good health.

This chain links TRBV7-8 with TRBJ1-5; D unclear. Trimming shortened V by 3 bases and J by 6 bases, and 6 bases separated the two germline ends. CDR3 length: 12 amino acids. CDR1 is SGHVS, CDR2 FQNEAQ, per germline. The DNA of the CDR3 is TGTGCCAGCAGCTTTAGTATTCAGCCCCAGCATTTT. This codes for CASSFSIQPQHF. The full variable domain, with the rest looked up from reference TRBV7-8 and TRBJ1-5, is GAGVSQSPRYKVAKRGQDVALRCDPISGHVSLFWYQQALGQGPEFLTYFQNEAQLDKSGLPSDRFFAERPEGSVSTLKIQRTQQEDSAVYLCASSFSIQPQHFGDGTRLSIL.

The rearrangement uses TRBV11-2 and TRBJ2-7; unclear D gene. The CDR3 loop spans 15 amino acids. The V end lost 6 bases, the J end lost 2 bases, and 17 bases lay between the germline ends. Germline loops: CDR1 SGHAT, CDR2 FQNNGV. Written as DNA, the CDR3 is TGTGCCAGCAGTCCGGCGGTTTTTGCAGCCTACGAGCAGTACTTC. Its protein product is CASSPAVFAAYEQYF.

CDR3 bases: TGTGCCAGCAGCCACGGAGTCGAGCAGTACTTC. Amino acids: CASSHGVEQYF. This chain uses TRBV4-2 with TRBJ2-7; D call uncertain. This CDR3 contains 11 residues. Per germline, CDR1 LGHNA and CDR2 YNFKEQ. V shed 3 bases and J shed 6 bases, with 6 bases lying between them.

The rearrangement joins TRBV27 to TRBJ2-7; 8 bases match TRBD2. The CDR3 is 15 amino acids. The trim removed 2 bases at V and 3 bases at J, leaving 6 bases unmatched. Germline values: CDR1 MNHEY, CDR2 SMNVEV (reference sequence). CDR3 loop: CASSLSGTRYYEQYF. CDR3 nucleotide sequence: TGTGCCAGCAGTTTAAGTGGGACTAGGTACTACGAGCAGTACTTC.

The chain carries TRBV28 and TRBJ2-3; 9 nucleotides match TRBD1. Germline V gives CDR1 MDHEN, CDR2 SYDVKM. Trimming at V came to 5 bases and at J to 4 bases, leaving 4 bases not matched to a gene. This CDR3 has 14 residues. The CDR3 is CASSRTGGADTQYF. For the CDR3, the DNA is TGTGCCAGCAGTCGTACAGGGGGCGCAGATACGCAGTATTTT.

This chain links TRBV2 with TRBJ1-4, with TRBD1 identical over 7 bases. The CDR3 is 16 amino acids. V dropped 3 bases and J dropped 8; count of bases not matched to a gene: 12. CDR1 is SNHLY, CDR2 FYNNEI, per germline. The CDR3 DNA reads TGTGCCAGCAGTGACCCCTGGACAGGAGGGAGGGAAAAACTGTTTTTT. Residues: CASSDPWTGGREKLFF.

This chain connects TRBV9 to TRBJ2-7; TRBD2 might be the D (6 bases). The CDR3 has 17 residues. V was cut by 4 bases and J by 2 bases, with 22 bases left in between. CDR1 is SGDLS and CDR2 is YYNGEE in the germline V gene. This CDR3 reads CASSPGGAGLGTYEQYF. The CDR3 bases are TGTGCCAGCAGCCCCGGGGGAGCGGGTTTGGGGACCTACGAGCAGTACTTC.

The chain is built from TRBV7-9 and TRBJ2-7; D is undetermined. The ends were cut back, 5 bases at V and 7 bases at J, with 12 bases in the middle. This CDR3 comprises 12 residues. Germline loops: CDR1 SEHNR, CDR2 FQNEAQ (reference sequence). CDR3 sequence (DNA): TGTGCCAGCAGCCCCGATACTGGGGAGCAGTACTTC. This sequence encodes CASSPDTGEQYF.

As for this clone: Other DNA sequences in the same sample also yield this CDR3. V usage is TRBV28 and J usage is TRBJ2-7; D is unclear. The CDR3 contains 13 residues. The germline V gene has CDR1 MDHEN and CDR2 SYDVKM. The ends were cut back, 3 bases at V and 2 bases at J, with 8 bases in the middle. DNA for the CDR3: TGTGCCAGCAGTTTGGGCGGCACCTACGAGCAGTACTTC. This codes for CASSLGGTYEQYF.

V and J are TRBV7-9 and TRBJ1-5; D unclear. Germline loops: CDR1 SEHNR, CDR2 FQNEAQ (reference sequence). The CDR3 runs 13 residues. Trimming stripped 1 base from V and 4 bases from J, with 5 bases between. CDR3 DNA sequence: TGTGCCAGCAGCTTAGGGACTAATCAGCCCCAGCATTTT. It codes for CASSLGTNQPQHF. Using reference TRBV7-9 and TRBJ1-5 for the parts outside the CDR3, the full variable domain is DTGVSQNPRHKITKRGQNVTFRCDPISEHNRLYWYRQTLGQGPEFLTYFQNEAQLEKSRLLSDRFSAERPKGSFSTLEIQRTEQGDSAMYLCASSLGTNQPQHFGDGTRLSIL.

The chain joins TRBV7-9 to TRBJ2-7; the D gene is possibly TRBD1 (6 bases). The CDR3 is 13 residues long. The germline V gene has CDR1 SEHNR and CDR2 FQNEAQ (reference sequence). V was trimmed by 3 bases and J by 3 bases, leaving 9 bases between them. CDR3 nucleotides: TGTGCCAGCAGCTTTGGGACATTCTACGAGCAGTACTTC. Translated, it gives CASSFGTFYEQYF.

The V gene is TRBV27, the J gene TRBJ1-4; no clear D. The CDR3 runs to 13 residues. Germline V CDR1 and CDR2: MNHEY, SMNVEV (reference sequence). The V end lost 5 bases, the J end lost 8 bases, and 12 bases lay between the germline ends. CDR3 protein: CASSPWGGEKLFF. CDR3 nucleotides: TGTGCCAGCAGTCCATGGGGAGGGGAAAAACTGTTTTTT.

This clone appeared a few times. The V gene is TRBV30, the J gene TRBJ1-5; 8 nucleotides line up with TRBD1. J was trimmed by 2 bases and V by 3 bases; bases with no gene match: 3. The CDR3 sequence is 14 residues long. Germline-derived CDR1 and CDR2 are GTSNPN and SVGIG (reference sequence). The CDR3 sequence is CAWSQGAGNQPQHF. DNA for the CDR3: TGTGCCTGGAGCCAGGGGGCCGGCAATCAGCCCCAGCATTTT.

The chain recombines TRBV27 with TRBJ1-2; possible D gene TRBD1, 5 bases. With 5 bases removed from V and 0 bases from J, the gap between germline ends came to 13 bases. The CDR3 has 15 amino acids. Germline values: CDR1 MNHEY, CDR2 SMNVEV (reference sequence). The CDR3 is CASSPFQGTNYGYTF. In DNA, the CDR3 is TGTGCCAGCAGTCCCTTCCAGGGAACTAACTATGGCTACACCTTC.

The rearrangement links TRBV27 to TRBJ1-5; D uncertain. The CDR3 runs to 13 residues. Trimming removed 3 bases from V and 1 base from J, with 4 bases in between. Germline CDR1 is MNHEY and CDR2 is SMNVEV (reference sequence). The CDR3 is CASSFLSNQPQHF. The CDR3 region has the DNA TGTGCCAGCAGTTTTCTAAGCAATCAGCCCCAGCATTTT.

V is TRBV27 and J is TRBJ2-2, with 11 positions matching TRBD2. This CDR3 spans 15 amino acids. V shed 7 bases, J shed 0 bases, and the junction held 1 base outside the gene matches. The germline V gene encodes CDR1 MNHEY and CDR2 SMNVEV (reference sequence). The CDR3 here is CASTGLAANTGELFF. The CDR3 DNA reads TGTGCCAGCACGGGACTAGCGGCGAACACCGGGGAGCTGTTTTTT.

This clone was recorded once. The chain recombines TRBV2 with TRBJ1-6; tentative D call: TRBD1 (6 bases). Germline CDR1 and CDR2: SNHLY and FYNNEI. The CDR3 has 14 residues. Trimming cost V 8 bases and J 2 bases, with 10 bases left between them. The CDR3 here is CASLRTAYNSPLHF. DNA for the CDR3: TGTGCCAGCTTACGGACAGCCTATAATTCACCCCTCCACTTT.

Note on this clone: Compared with germline, one end of the junction differs, possibly owing to a read error. J is TRBJ2-2 and V is TRBV27; D gene uncertain. CDR3 length equals 16 residues. CDR1 is MNHEY, CDR2 SMNVEV, per germline (reference sequence). Here the CDR3 DNA reads TGTGCCAGCAGTCTATCCCTTTCCGGGTTGGCCGGGGAGCTGTTTTTT. Its protein is CASSLSLSGLAGELFF.

In this sample, this clone turned up once. Within the sample, other DNA sequences also encode this same CDR3. The rearrangement uses TRBV27 and TRBJ2-5; 7 bases map to TRBD2. The DNA end favors TRBJ2-7, so the J call may be wrong. Germline loops: CDR1 MNHEY, CDR2 SMNVEV (reference sequence). The CDR3 is 14 residues long. The CDR3 region is CASSFGAGAYEQYF. The CDR3, as DNA: TGTGCCAGCAGTTTCGGGGCGGGAGCCTACGAGCAGTACTTC.

Only a few counts were recorded for this clone. V and J are TRBV6-6 and TRBJ1-5; D is unresolved. The germline V and J ends were trimmed by 8 bases and 5 bases, with 7 bases remaining between them. The CDR3 length is 11 residues. Germline loops: CDR1 MNHNY, CDR2 SVGAGI (reference sequence). CDR3 DNA: TGTGCCAGCGGGAAATATCAGCCCCAGCATTTT. Protein sequence: CASGKYQPQHF.